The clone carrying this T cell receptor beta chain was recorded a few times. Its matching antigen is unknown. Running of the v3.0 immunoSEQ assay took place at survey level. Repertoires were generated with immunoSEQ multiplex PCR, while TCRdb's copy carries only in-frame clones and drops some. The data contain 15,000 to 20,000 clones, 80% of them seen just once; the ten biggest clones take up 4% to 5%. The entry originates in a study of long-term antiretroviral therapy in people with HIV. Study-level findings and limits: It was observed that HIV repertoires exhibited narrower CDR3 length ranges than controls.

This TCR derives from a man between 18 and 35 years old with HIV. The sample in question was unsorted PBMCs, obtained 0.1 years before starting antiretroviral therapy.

The CDR3 DNA follows: TGCGCCAGCAGCCAAGATACCGATTATAGCAATCAGCCCCAGCATTTT. It specifies CASSQDTDYSNQPQHF. The chain combines TRBV4-1 with TRBJ1-5; D uncertain. Trimming took off 0 bases at V and 0 bases at J, with 9 bases between the two ends. The CDR3 length is 16 residues. Germline CDR1 reads MGHRA; CDR2 reads YSYEKL.